The rows below give T cell receptor beta chains drawn from one sample of a study of immune characterization of retroperitoneal liposarcoma. TCRdb analysed the PCR reads with MiXCR anew, one entry per CDR3 protein. This sample has about 2,400 distinct CDR3 sequences, with approximately 50% found just once. Source material: tumor tissue. These receptors came from a female donor with retroperitoneal liposarcoma. The CDR3 runs from the conserved cysteine through the conserved F or W. Each record gives: clone size, J gene, CDR3 length, V gene, D gene, CDR3 protein, CDR3 DNA. The D gene is left open where the match is weak. Clone size is not always given. Where it is, it says once, few, many or a class for expanded clones.

abundance: medium-sized
j_gene: TRBJ2-1
len: 13
v_gene: TRBV7-2
d_gene: -
CDR3aa: CASSLVREAEQFF
CDR3nt: TGTGCCAGCAGCTTAGTGCGAGAAGCCGAGCAGTTCTTC

abundance: -
j_gene: TRBJ2-1
len: 17
v_gene: TRBV6-1
d_gene: -
CDR3aa: CASSPLLGLPGDNEQFF
CDR3nt: TGTGCCAGCAGTCCGCTTTTGGGTTTGCCCGGGGACAATGAGCAGTTCTTC

abundance: -
j_gene: TRBJ2-5
len: 11
v_gene: TRBV7-2
d_gene: -
CDR3aa: CASSSYNEQYF
CDR3nt: TGTGCCAGCAGCTCGTATAATGAGCAGTACTTC

abundance: -
j_gene: TRBJ1-2
len: 14
v_gene: TRBV12-3/TRBV12-4
d_gene: TRBD1
CDR3aa: CASSLGTGGYGYTF
CDR3nt: TGTGCCAGCAGTTTAGGGACAGGGGGGTATGGCTACACCTTC

abundance: -
j_gene: TRBJ2-1
len: 18
v_gene: TRBV5-3
d_gene: TRBD2
CDR3aa: CARSLVVHPRLANNEQFF
CDR3nt: TGTGCCAGAAGCTTGGTCGTACACCCGAGACTAGCGAATAATGAGCAGTTCTTC

abundance: -
j_gene: TRBJ2-2
len: 14
v_gene: TRBV12-5
d_gene: -
CDR3aa: CASGLVLNTGELFF
CDR3nt: TGTGCTAGTGGTTTGGTTCTAAACACCGGGGAGCTGTTTTTT

abundance: -
j_gene: TRBJ2-3
len: 16
v_gene: TRBV27
d_gene: -
CDR3aa: CASSLRTDLGTDTQYF
CDR3nt: TGTGCCAGCAGCCTTCGGACCGACTTAGGGACAGATACGCAGTATTTT

abundance: -
j_gene: TRBJ2-3
len: 18
v_gene: TRBV10-3
d_gene: TRBD2
CDR3aa: CATRPGLAGGGRTDTQYF
CDR3nt: TGTGCCACCAGGCCGGGACTAGCGGGGGGGGGGAGGACAGATACGCAGTATTTT

abundance: -
j_gene: TRBJ2-5
len: 14
v_gene: TRBV7-6
d_gene: TRBD2
CDR3aa: CASSLPGGGETQYF
CDR3nt: TGTGCCAGCAGCCTACCGGGGGGGGGAGAGACCCAGTACTTC

abundance: -
j_gene: TRBJ2-7
len: 13
v_gene: TRBV27
d_gene: -
CDR3aa: CASSLSPSYEQYF
CDR3nt: TGTGCCAGCAGTTTATCCCCAAGCTACGAGCAGTACTTC

abundance: -
j_gene: TRBJ2-5
len: 16
v_gene: TRBV7-2
d_gene: TRBD2
CDR3aa: CASSLLDGTRRETQYF
CDR3nt: TGTGCCAGCAGCTTGCTCGATGGGACTAGAAGAGAGACCCAGTACTTC

abundance: few
j_gene: TRBJ2-7
len: 16
v_gene: TRBV7-6
d_gene: TRBD2
CDR3aa: CASSQVASGSFYEQYF
CDR3nt: TGTGCCAGCAGCCAGGTGGCTAGCGGGAGTTTCTACGAGCAGTACTTC

abundance: -
j_gene: TRBJ2-7
len: 20
v_gene: TRBV12-3/TRBV12-4
d_gene: TRBD2
CDR3aa: CASSFLSGLAGVGSYNEQYF
CDR3nt: TGTGCCAGCAGTTTCCTCTCGGGACTAGCGGGAGTAGGATCCTACAATGAGCAGTACTTC

abundance: -
j_gene: TRBJ1-1
len: 12
v_gene: TRBV6-1
d_gene: -
CDR3aa: CASNYPNTEAFF
CDR3nt: TGTGCCAGTAATTACCCGAACACTGAAGCTTTCTTT

abundance: -
j_gene: TRBJ2-7
len: 16
v_gene: TRBV6-1
d_gene: TRBD2
CDR3aa: CASSAGSGIHSYEQYF
CDR3nt: TGTGCCAGCAGTGCAGGGAGCGGGATTCACTCCTACGAGCAGTACTTC